This entry features one T cell receptor (beta chain) sequence. The antigen is unknown. Primers for the PCR totalled 60 Vbeta and 13 Jbeta. Sequenced by immunoSEQ multiplex PCR; TCRdb stores in-frame clones only, minus some. Of around 150,000 clones listed, roughly 80% are singletons. This sample is drawn from a study of cytomegalovirus exposure and HLA in healthy donors. For the study at large: Earlier results showed 90 million to 120 million unique TCR beta sequences derived from about 179 million T cells. Whole-study results and caveats: Certain sequence variants were highly shared and formed a cluster, and this cluster was likely a sequencing artifact.

V lost 4 bases and J lost 4, with 16 bases in between. CDR3 length equals 15 residues. CDR1 and CDR2 (germline): SGHRS, YFSETQ. This TCR was recovered from a girl under 18 in good health and CMV-seropositive. The chain has TRBV5-1 and TRBJ2-3; weak D call: TRBD1 (6 bases). Sequenced: PBMCs. In nucleotides, the CDR3 is TGCGCCAGCAGCCCGACAGGATTACCCCCAGATACGCAGTATTTT. Its protein is CASSPTGLPPDTQYF.